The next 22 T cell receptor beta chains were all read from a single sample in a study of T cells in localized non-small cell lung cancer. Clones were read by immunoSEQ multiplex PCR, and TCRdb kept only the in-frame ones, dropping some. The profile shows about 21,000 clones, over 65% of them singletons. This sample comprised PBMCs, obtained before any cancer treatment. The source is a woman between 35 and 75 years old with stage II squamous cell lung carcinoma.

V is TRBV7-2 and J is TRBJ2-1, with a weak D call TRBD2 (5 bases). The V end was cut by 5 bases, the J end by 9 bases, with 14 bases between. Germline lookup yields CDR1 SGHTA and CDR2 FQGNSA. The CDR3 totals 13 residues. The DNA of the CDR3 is TGTGCCAGCAGCCATTGGAGGAGGCCTGAGCAGTTCTTC. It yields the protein CASSHWRRPEQFF.

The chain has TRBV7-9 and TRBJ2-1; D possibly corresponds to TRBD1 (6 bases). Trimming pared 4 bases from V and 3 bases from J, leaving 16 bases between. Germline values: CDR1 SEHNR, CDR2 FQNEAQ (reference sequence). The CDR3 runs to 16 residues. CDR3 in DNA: TGTGCCAGCAGCTCGACCGACAGGTTCCTCTACAATGAGCAGTTCTTC. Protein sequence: CASSSTDRFLYNEQFF. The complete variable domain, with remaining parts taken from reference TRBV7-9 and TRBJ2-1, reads DTGVSQNPRHKITKRGQNVTFRCDPISEHNRLYWYRQTLGQGPEFLTYFQNEAQLEKSRLLSDRFSAERPKGSFSTLEIQRTEQGDSAMYLCASSSTDRFLYNEQFFGPGTRLTVL.

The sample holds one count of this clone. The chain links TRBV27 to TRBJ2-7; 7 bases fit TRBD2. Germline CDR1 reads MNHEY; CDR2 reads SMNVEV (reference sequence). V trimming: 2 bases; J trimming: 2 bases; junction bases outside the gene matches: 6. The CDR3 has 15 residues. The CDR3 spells CASSLSIAGTYEQYF. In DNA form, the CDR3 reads TGTGCCAGCAGTTTAAGTATAGCGGGTACCTACGAGCAGTACTTC.

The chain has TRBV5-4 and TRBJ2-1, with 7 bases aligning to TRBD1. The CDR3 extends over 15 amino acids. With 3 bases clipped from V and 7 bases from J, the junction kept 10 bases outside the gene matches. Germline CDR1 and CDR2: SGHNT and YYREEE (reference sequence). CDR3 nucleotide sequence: TGTGCCAGCAGCTCGCGACAGGGAACGGGGAATGAGCAGTTCTTC. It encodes CASSSRQGTGNEQFF.

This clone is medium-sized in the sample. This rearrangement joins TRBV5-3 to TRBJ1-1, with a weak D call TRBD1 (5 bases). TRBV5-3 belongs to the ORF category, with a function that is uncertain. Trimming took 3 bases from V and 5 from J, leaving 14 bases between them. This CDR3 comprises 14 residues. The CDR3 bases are TGTGCCAGAAGCTCCAGTAGGGGATGGACTGAAGCTTTCTTT. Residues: CARSSSRGWTEAFF.

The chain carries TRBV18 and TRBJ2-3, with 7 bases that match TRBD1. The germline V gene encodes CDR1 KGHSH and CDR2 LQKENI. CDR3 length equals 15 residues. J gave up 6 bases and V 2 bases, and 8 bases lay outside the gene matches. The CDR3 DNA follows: TGTGCCAGCTCACCAACGACAGGGTCCCGGGATACGCAGTATTTT. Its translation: CASSPTTGSRDTQYF.

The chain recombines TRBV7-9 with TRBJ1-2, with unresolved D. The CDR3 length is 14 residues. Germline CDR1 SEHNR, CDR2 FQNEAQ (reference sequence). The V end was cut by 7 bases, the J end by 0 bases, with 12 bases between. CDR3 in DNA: TGTGCCAGCACCCAAAGCATTACTAACTATGGCTACACCTTC. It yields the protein CASTQSITNYGYTF.

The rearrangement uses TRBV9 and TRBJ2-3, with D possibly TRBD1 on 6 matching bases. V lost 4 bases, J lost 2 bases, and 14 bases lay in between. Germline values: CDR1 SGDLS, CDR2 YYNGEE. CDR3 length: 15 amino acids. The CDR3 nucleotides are TGTGCCAGCAGCAAAAGTTACAGGGACACAGATACGCAGTATTTT. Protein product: CASSKSYRDTDTQYF.

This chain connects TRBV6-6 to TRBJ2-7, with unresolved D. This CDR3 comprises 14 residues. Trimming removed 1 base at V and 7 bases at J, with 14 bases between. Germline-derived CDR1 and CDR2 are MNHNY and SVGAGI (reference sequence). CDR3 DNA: TGTGCCAGCAGTTACTACGGAAGAGGAGAAGAGCAGTACTTC. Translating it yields CASSYYGRGEEQYF.

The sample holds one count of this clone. The CDR3 region is CASSNQAPNTYGYTF. As DNA, the CDR3 is TGTGCCAGCAGCAACCAGGCACCTAACACTTATGGCTACACCTTC. The V call is TRBV21-1, the J call TRBJ1-2; the table's D call, TRBD1, was not checked against the DNA. TRBV21-1 is termed a pseudogene. CDR3 length equals 15 residues.

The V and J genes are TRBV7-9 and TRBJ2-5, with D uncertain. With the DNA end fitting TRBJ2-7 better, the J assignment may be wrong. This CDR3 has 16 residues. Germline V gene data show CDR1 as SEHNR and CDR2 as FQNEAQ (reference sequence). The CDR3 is CASSYRPGRADYEQYF. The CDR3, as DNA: TGTGCCAGCAGTTACCGACCGGGCCGGGCGGACTACGAGCAGTACTTC.

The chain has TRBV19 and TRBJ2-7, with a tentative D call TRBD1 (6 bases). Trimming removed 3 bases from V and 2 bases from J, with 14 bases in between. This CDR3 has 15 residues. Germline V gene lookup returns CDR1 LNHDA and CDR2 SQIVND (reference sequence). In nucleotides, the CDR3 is TGTGCCAGTAGTATTCTCGGACAGAGTACCTACGAGCAGTACTTC. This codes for CASSILGQSTYEQYF.

CDR3 protein: CASRGGHPREQYF. The CDR3 DNA follows: TGTGCCAGCAGAGGGGGGCATCCTAGGGAGCAGTACTTC. The rearrangement joins TRBV6-4 to TRBJ2-7; perhaps D is TRBD1 or TRBD2 (6 bases each). Germline loops: CDR1 MRHNA, CDR2 SNTAGT. The ends were cut back, 6 bases at V and 7 bases at J, with 16 bases in the middle. The CDR3 is 13 residues long.

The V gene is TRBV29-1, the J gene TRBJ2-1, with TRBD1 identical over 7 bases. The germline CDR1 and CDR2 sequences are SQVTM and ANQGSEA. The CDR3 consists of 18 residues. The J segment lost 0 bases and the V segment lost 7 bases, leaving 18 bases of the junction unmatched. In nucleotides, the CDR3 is TGCAGCGGGGGGACCGGGACAGCGCATATGAGCTCCTACAATGAGCAGTTCTTC. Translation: CSGGTGTAHMSSYNEQFF.

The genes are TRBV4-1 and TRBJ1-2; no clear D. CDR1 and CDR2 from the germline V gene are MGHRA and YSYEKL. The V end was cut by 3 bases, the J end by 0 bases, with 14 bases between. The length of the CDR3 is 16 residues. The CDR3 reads CASSHFDKSANYGYTF. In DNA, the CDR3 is TGCGCCAGCAGCCATTTTGACAAATCAGCTAACTATGGCTACACCTTC.

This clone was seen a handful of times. The CDR3 region has the DNA TGTGCCAGCAGCGACGGACAGAGCAATCAGCCCCAGCATTTT. Translated, it gives CASSDGQSNQPQHF. The V gene is TRBV9, the J gene TRBJ1-5; perhaps TRBD1 as D (6 bases). Germline CDR1 and CDR2: SGDLS and YYNGEE. Trimming pared 3 bases from V and 1 base from J, leaving 8 bases between. The CDR3 sequence is 14 residues long.

The CDR3 protein is CASSVTGATGDTQYF. CDR3 nucleotides: TGTGCCAGTAGTGTTACAGGGGCTACAGGAGATACGCAGTATTTT. V is TRBV19 and J is TRBJ2-3; 7 bases are a match to TRBD1. The V and J ends lost 5 bases and 5 bases, in that order; junction bases with no gene match: 10. Germline V gene lookup returns CDR1 LNHDA and CDR2 SQIVND (reference sequence). This CDR3 region has 15 residues.

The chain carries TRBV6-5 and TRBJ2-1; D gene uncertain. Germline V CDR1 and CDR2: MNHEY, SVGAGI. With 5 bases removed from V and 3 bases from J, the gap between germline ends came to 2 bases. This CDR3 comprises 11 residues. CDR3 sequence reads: CASSLYNEQFF. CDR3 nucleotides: TGTGCCAGCAGTCTCTACAATGAGCAGTTCTTC.

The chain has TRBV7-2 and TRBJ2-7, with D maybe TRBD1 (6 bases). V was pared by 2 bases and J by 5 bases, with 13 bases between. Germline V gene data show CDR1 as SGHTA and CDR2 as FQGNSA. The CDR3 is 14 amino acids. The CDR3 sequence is CASSLSRGGNEQYF. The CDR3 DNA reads TGTGCCAGCAGCTTAAGCAGGGGTGGAAACGAGCAGTACTTC.

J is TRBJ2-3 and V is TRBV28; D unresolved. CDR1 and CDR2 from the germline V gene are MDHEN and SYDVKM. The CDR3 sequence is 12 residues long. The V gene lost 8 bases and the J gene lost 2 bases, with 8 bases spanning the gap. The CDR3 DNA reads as TGTGCCAGCGGCAGTCACACAGATACGCAGTATTTT. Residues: CASGSHTDTQYF.

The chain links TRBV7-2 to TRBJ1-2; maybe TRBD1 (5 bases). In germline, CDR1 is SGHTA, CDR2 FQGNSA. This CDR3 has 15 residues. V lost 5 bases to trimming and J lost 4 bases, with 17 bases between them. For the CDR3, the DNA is TGTGCCAGCAGCCGGCCCCAGCAGGGCCGCTATGGCTACACCTTC. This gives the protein CASSRPQQGRYGYTF.

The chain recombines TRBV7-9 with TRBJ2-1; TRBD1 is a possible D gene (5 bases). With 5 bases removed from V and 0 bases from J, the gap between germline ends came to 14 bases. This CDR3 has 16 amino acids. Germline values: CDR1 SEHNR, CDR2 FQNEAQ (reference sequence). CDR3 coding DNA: TGTGCCAGCAGCGATAGGCCCCAGGGCTCCTACAATGAGCAGTTCTTC. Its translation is CASSDRPQGSYNEQFF.